Included here is one T cell receptor (beta chain) sequence, with context. Sequencing targeted expressed TCRB transcripts, as all isolated RNA had been reverse transcribed. The data were produced by immunoSEQ multiplex PCR, yet TCRdb's version contains in-frame clones alone and is incomplete. The sample lists hundreds of thousands of clones, 12% to 15% occurring once. The data derive from a study of beta chain features in type 1 diabetes. Germline V gene lookup returns CDR1 SGHTA and CDR2 FQGNSA. CDR3 length: 14 residues. V was pared by 5 bases and J by 7 bases, with 15 bases between. This clonotype was sampled from a woman aged 40 to 50 in good health. The sample consisted of naive CD4+ T cells from blood. The chain is built from TRBV7-2 and TRBJ1-5, with D tentatively TRBD1 (6 bases). The CDR3 DNA reads as TGTGCCAGCAGCCTTGCCAGGGGAAGCCAGCCCCAGCATTTT. Translating gives CASSLARGSQPQHF.